Described below is a single TCR beta chain sequence and its context. Its specificity is unknown. TCRdb's copy holds only in-frame clones and misses some; the assay was immunoSEQ multiplex PCR. The profile covers around 6,400 clones, with around 74% appearing a single time and 35% taken by the ten largest. This entry comes from a study of somatic mutations in cytotoxic T cells in rheumatoid arthritis. The study, taken as a whole, reports: With approximately 66 patients examined, 8 had a largest CD8+ clone exceeding 20% of CD8+ cells.

This CDR3 contains 16 residues. V lost 5 bases and J 4 bases, leaving 18 bases between the germline ends. CDR1 is LNHDA, CDR2 SQIVND, per germline (reference sequence). Sequenced: CD8+ T cells sorted from blood. The chain couples TRBV19 to TRBJ1-5; D gene uncertain. This clonotype originated in a woman between 50 and 59 years old in good health. CDR3 sequence reads: CASSWYLGLNNQPQHF. The CDR3, as DNA: TGTGCCAGTAGTTGGTACCTTGGCCTCAATAATCAGCCCCAGCATTTT.